This TCR beta chain emerged from a study of blood T cell repertoires in COVID-19 (dated by TCRdb to between 2020 and 2021). Background on the whole study: Samples covering the acute and convalescent phases of COVID-19 were provided by collaborators in the United States, Italy and Spain. Where available, HLA class I and class II types were taken from metadata supplied by the sample provider and were not determined by assay-based typing. A de-identified subject ID, COVID-19 status, age in years and sex were almost always included in the sample metadata. Samples came from the ongoing ImmuneRACE study (first 160 participants) plus 1,254 subjects from 6 global collaborators. The material from the prospective study consisted of cDNA or gDNA derived from T cells, B-cell-depleted T cells, or PBMCs. The dataset comprised deeply sampled blood TCRbeta repertoires from subjects exposed to, actively infected with, or recovered from COVID-19. The repertoires were made available in a free public database intended to serve as a resource for research on the immune response to SARS-CoV-2. The research as a whole found: Clinical and demographic metadata were provided uncurated, with the amount varying by source and participant.

CDR1 and CDR2, looked up from the germline V gene, are SGHRS and YFSETQ. Relative to germline, V is missing 6 bases and J is missing 6 bases, with 11 bases of the junction outside any gene match. The CDR3 spans 17 residues, from the cysteine through the phenylalanine. This entry keeps only the CDR3 DNA: 51 bases, framed from base 1. This clone was counted only a few times. Its antigen is currently not known. Per-base qualities were not stored, and no clone one base away is much larger. TCRbeta CDR3 regions were amplified from genomic DNA using the immunoSEQ Assay, a bias-controlled multiplex PCR. The authors' analysis ran thus. The number of nucleated cells in each sample was estimated from the amplification of reference gene primers within the assay. To quantify the absolute abundance of each unique TCRbeta CDR3 rearrangement, sequence reads were collapsed and filtered. For each sample, productive Simpson clonality was calculated by taking the square root of Simpson's diversity index across productive rearrangements. The table was pulled from immuneACCESS by TCRdb, which kept in-frame rearrangements only. Such tables lose some clones; where checked, under half of the loss comes from unresolved V genes, and the rest has no known cause. The D gene and trimming were derived from the DNA, and the V and J assignments and clone size from that table. The sample profile shows 150,000 to 180,000 clones; about 81% of them were found once. Together, the top ten hold under 9.5% of the sample.

In the prospective study, participants were roughly 18 to 95 years old, resided in around 25 geographic areas of the United States, and were enrolled through a virtual design. In the prospective study, participants were assigned to cohorts based on the clinical history participants reported in a screening survey and a study questionnaire. Recovered participants in ImmuneRACE Cohort 3 were defined by two consecutive negative NP/OP PCR tests, clearance by a healthcare professional, or resolution of symptoms. Mobile phlebotomists in the prospective study collected whole blood, serum and a nasopharyngeal or oropharyngeal swab from every participant. Prospective study participants could optionally give additional blood draws and questionnaires over an approximately two-month period. Before DNA extraction, prospective study blood samples were shipped either frozen or at room temperature.

The sequence is built from TRBV5-1 and TRBJ1-6; 11 of the junction bases match TRBD1. The sequence came from a man between 50 and 59 years old who had recovered from COVID-19. The sequencing sample was made of PBMCs or T cells enriched from blood (not recorded which). Here the CDR3 is given as CASKERTGGQVNSPLHF. Read as DNA, the sequence is TGCGCCAGCAAGGAGAGGACAGGGGGCCAGGTTAATTCACCCCTCCACTTT.